The subject of this entry is one T cell receptor beta chain. Its antigen is still unknown. The protocol was immunoSEQ multiplex PCR, while the TCRdb copy is restricted to in-frame clones and leaves out a portion. The data show tens of thousands of clones, roughly four fifths seen once. Trimming pared 0 bases from V and 10 bases from J, leaving 12 bases between. The germline CDR1 and CDR2 sequences are SGHVS and FQNEAQ. The CDR3 runs to 13 residues. The data derive from a study of OX40 agonist ivuxolimab in advanced cancers. Background on the study: Three patients got partial responses; one had hepatocellular carcinoma and two had cutaneous melanoma. Notes on the study in general: At doses 0.1 to 3.0 mg/kg, CD4+ and CD8+ clones expanded. Some nonresponders also had low normalized T-cell clonal expansion.

Any history of autoimmune disease or systemic immunosuppression disqualified patients. The receptor comes from an adult with an advanced solid tumor such as melanoma, head and neck, liver or kidney cancer. Material: CD4+ or CD8+ T cells sorted from blood, obtained in a trial of the OX40 agonist ivuxolimab. The chain has TRBV7-8 and TRBJ2-5; possibly TRBD1 for D (5 bases). The CDR3 reads CASSLATTGFQYF. The CDR3 nucleotides are TGTGCCAGCAGCTTAGCTACTACAGGTTTCCAGTACTTC. The complete variable domain, with remaining parts taken from reference TRBV7-8 and TRBJ2-5, reads GAGVSQSPRYKVAKRGQDVALRCDPISGHVSLFWYQQALGQGPEFLTYFQNEAQLDKSGLPSDRFFAERPEGSVSTLKIQRTQQEDSAVYLCASSLATTGFQYFGPGTRLLVL.